This T cell receptor (beta chain) came from a study of blood T cell repertoires in COVID-19. Study at large: Samples representing acute and convalescent COVID-19 were sourced from the United States, Italy and Spain. PBMCs, B-cell-depleted T cells, or T cells provided the cDNA or gDNA that made up the material.

Original processing notes: Scientists estimated how many nucleated cells there were by amplifying reference gene primers. Profiled with immunoSEQ multiplex PCR; TCRdb holds only in-frame clones, not every one. Clonal size and the V and J genes are those of that table, whereas D and trimming came from the DNA. The data hold 210,000 or so clones, with about nine tenths observed a single time. V lost 4 bases and J lost 7, with 18 bases in between. Germline lookup yields CDR1 SGHRS and CDR2 YFSETQ. The CDR3 runs 16 residues. The chain carries TRBV5-1 and TRBJ1-6; D may be TRBD1 (5 bases). This TCR derives from a middle-aged man with acute or convalescent COVID-19. The sample taken for sequencing was peripheral blood. The CDR3 coding sequence is TGCGCCAGCAGCCCCGCCCCGGGGACTCCGAATTCACCCCTCCACTTT. This codes for CASSPAPGTPNSPLHF.